The 27 T cell receptor beta chains reported below all come from one sample, sequenced in a study of T cell responses to AZD1222 COVID-19 vaccine. Sequenced by immunoSEQ multiplex PCR; TCRdb stores in-frame clones only, minus some. Found here are about 56,000 clones, approximately 86% of them singletons; the top ten hold about 7%. The specimen was peripheral blood, collected 28 days after the second AZD1222 dose. These receptor sequences come from an adult who received the AZD1222 COVID-19 vaccine.

In the case of this clone: At one end, the junction sequence differs from germline, possibly due to a read error. The chain is built from TRBV2 and TRBJ2-5, with 14 bases that match TRBD2. This CDR3 spans 14 amino acids. Germline CDR1 reads SNHLY; CDR2 reads FYNNEI. CDR3 amino acids: CASSEGTSGRLPNF. The DNA for the CDR3 is TGTGCCAGCAGTGAAGGGACTAGCGGGAGGCTTCCGAACTTC. Full variable domain (remainder filled in from reference TRBV2 and TRBJ2-5): EPEVTQTPSHQVTQMGQEVILRCVPISNHLYFYWYRQILGQKVEFLVSFYNNEISEKSEIFDDQFSVERPDGSNFTLKIRSTKLEDSAMYFCASSEGTSGRLPNFGPGTRLLVL.

The V and J genes are TRBV11-3 and TRBJ1-6; D is possibly TRBD1 (6 bases). Trimming shortened V by 1 base and J by 0 bases, and 19 bases separated the two germline ends. CDR3 length: 20 amino acids. Germline CDR1 SGHNT, CDR2 YENEEA. The CDR3 protein is CASSLGFGTCKSSYNSPLHF. In nucleotides, the CDR3 is TGTGCCAGCAGCTTAGGCTTTGGGACATGCAAGAGCTCCTATAATTCACCCCTCCACTTT.

The V call is TRBV5-1, the J call TRBJ1-2; no clear D. CDR1 and CDR2 (germline): SGHRS, YFSETQ. This CDR3 is 14 amino acids long. Between the trimmed V and J ends, which lost 1 base and 6 bases, there was a span of 13 bases. CDR3 nucleotide sequence: TGCGCCAGCAGCTTGAATGGCAGGCAGGATGGCTACACCTTC. Its protein is CASSLNGRQDGYTF.

V is TRBV2 and J is TRBJ1-5; D is unresolved. The V gene's germline CDR1 is SNHLY and CDR2 FYNNEI. The CDR3 contains 15 residues. Trimming removed 4 bases at V and 3 bases at J, with 13 bases between. CDR3 sequence: CASSGSRSSNQPQHF. DNA for the CDR3: TGTGCCAGCAGTGGATCTCGGTCGTCCAATCAGCCCCAGCATTTT.

The chain carries TRBV3-1 (or the pseudogene TRBV3-2) and TRBJ1-6; 8 bases line up with TRBD1. Looked up from germline, CDR1 is LGHDT and CDR2 is YNNKEL (reference sequence). With V trimmed by 4 bases and J by 10 bases, 9 bases remained unmatched. The CDR3 is made up of 15 amino acids. CDR3 in amino acids: CASSRDRGLQSPLHF. CDR3 nucleotide sequence: TGTGCCAGCAGCCGAGACAGGGGCTTGCAATCACCCCTCCACTTT.

The gene calls are TRBV5-1 and TRBJ1-2; 10 positions match TRBD1. Germline values: CDR1 SGHRS, CDR2 YFSETQ. V lost 5 bases, J lost 3 bases, and 7 bases stayed unmatched. The CDR3 is made up of 15 amino acids. The CDR3: CASRGTGTGDYGYTF. The CDR3 DNA reads as TGCGCCAGCAGGGGAACCGGGACAGGGGACTATGGCTACACCTTC.

This clone showed up just a few times. The genes are TRBV9 and TRBJ2-7; D unresolved. The CDR3 is 14 amino acids. Deletions cut 3 bases from V and 1 base from J, with 11 bases between. The V gene's germline CDR1 is SGDLS and CDR2 YYNGEE. CDR3 loop: CASSAATSSYEQYF. DNA for the CDR3: TGTGCCAGCAGCGCAGCAACGAGTTCCTACGAGCAGTACTTC.

The CDR3 is CAGPLGGGNTIYF. CDR3 coding DNA: TGTGCCGGGCCCCTGGGTGGGGGAAACACCATATATTTT. This chain joins TRBV30 and TRBJ1-3; D is uncertain. Trimming took off 8 bases at V and 4 bases at J, with 15 bases between the two ends. Germline lookup yields CDR1 GTSNPN and CDR2 SVGIG (reference sequence). This CDR3 comprises 13 residues.

This rearrangement joins TRBV29-1 to TRBJ1-1; D call uncertain. V was clipped by 4 bases and J by 0 bases, with 6 bases between them. CDR3 length equals 12 residues. Germline CDR1 reads SQVTM; CDR2 reads ANQGSEA. The CDR3 DNA is TGCAGCGTTGTAAGGGTGAACACTGAAGCTTTCTTT. Protein sequence: CSVVRVNTEAFF.

This chain uses TRBV9 with TRBJ2-3; 10 positions agree with TRBD2. The length of the CDR3 is 16 residues. CDR1 is SGDLS and CDR2 is YYNGEE in the germline V gene. V was pared by 0 bases and J by 11 bases, with 12 bases of the junction left unmatched. The CDR3 sequence: CASSVDFGAGTSEQYF. The CDR3 DNA reads TGTGCCAGCAGCGTAGACTTCGGCGCGGGGACTAGCGAGCAGTATTTT.

V gene TRBV6-5 combines with J gene TRBJ1-4; D uncertain. Germline CDR1 and CDR2: MNHEY and SVGAGI. This CDR3 has 14 amino acids. V was shortened by 2 bases and J by 0 bases, with 4 bases between the two germline ends. Here the CDR3 DNA reads TGTGCCAGCAGTTACGATGCAACTAATGAAAAACTGTTTTTT. It is translated as CASSYDATNEKLFF.

Only one count was recorded for this clone. The J gene is TRBJ2-6, the V gene TRBV28; TRBD1 aligns across 7 bases. V trimming: 11 bases; J trimming: 4 bases; junction bases outside the gene matches: 11. This CDR3 has 15 amino acids. CDR1 and CDR2 from the germline V gene are MDHEN and SYDVKM. The CDR3 region has the DNA TGTGCCGGCCAAAGGGGGCCGGGAGGGGCCAACGTCCTGACTTTC. Translating gives CAGQRGPGGANVLTF.

The chain recombines TRBV2 with TRBJ1-1; 12 bases align to TRBD1. J lost 4 bases, V lost 6 bases, and 9 bases had no gene match. Germline V gene sequence: CDR1 SNHLY, CDR2 FYNNEI. The CDR3 is 16 residues long. CDR3 region: CASRVGQGAGSTEAFF. The CDR3 DNA sequence: TGTGCCAGCAGAGTGGGACAGGGGGCAGGCTCCACTGAAGCTTTCTTT.

The chain carries TRBV9 and TRBJ1-3; 10 bases map to TRBD1. J was trimmed by 3 bases and V by 3 bases; bases with no gene match: 3. The CDR3 extends over 15 amino acids. From germline, CDR1 is SGDLS and CDR2 YYNGEE. In DNA, the CDR3 is TGTGCCAGCAGCGGACAGGGGGCGGTTGGAAACACCATATATTTT. Protein product: CASSGQGAVGNTIYF.

The chain couples TRBV27 to TRBJ2-7; D may be TRBD1 (5 bases). V lost 5 bases to trimming and J lost 7 bases, with 12 bases between them. In germline, CDR1 is MNHEY, CDR2 SMNVEV (reference sequence). CDR3 length equals 12 residues. The CDR3 sequence: CASSPLRGEQYF. The CDR3 DNA is TGTGCCAGCAGTCCCCTTAGGGGAGAGCAGTACTTC.

The genes are TRBV19 and TRBJ2-7; 10 nucleotides match TRBD1. Germline CDR1 reads LNHDA; CDR2 reads SQIVND (reference sequence). The CDR3 spans 13 residues. Trimming cost V 8 bases and J 5 bases; bases outside gene matches: 6. The CDR3 reads CASRKTGGNEQYF. The CDR3 DNA sequence: TGTGCCAGTCGCAAGACAGGGGGCAACGAGCAGTACTTC.

The chain combines TRBV19 with TRBJ1-2; D is perhaps TRBD1 (6 bases). This CDR3 comprises 14 residues. Per germline, CDR1 LNHDA and CDR2 SQIVND (reference sequence). V was clipped by 1 base and J by 3 bases, with 9 bases between them. CDR3 amino acids: CASSIVSGDYGYTF. DNA of the CDR3: TGTGCCAGTAGTATAGTGTCAGGGGACTATGGCTACACCTTC.

The table lists this clone with a few counts. The rearrangement uses TRBV6-5 and TRBJ1-2; 7 bases map to TRBD1. V lost 4 bases, J lost 0 bases, and 8 bases stayed unmatched. Germline CDR1 and CDR2: MNHEY and SVGAGI. This CDR3 contains 16 residues. The CDR3 loop reads CASSLMPGGANYGYTF. The CDR3 coding sequence is TGTGCCAGCAGTTTAATGCCAGGGGGAGCTAACTATGGCTACACCTTC.

J is TRBJ2-3 and V is TRBV28; 7 nucleotides match TRBD1. V dropped 6 bases and J dropped 4; count of bases not matched to a gene: 7. From germline, CDR1 is MDHEN and CDR2 SYDVKM. This CDR3 contains 14 residues. The CDR3, as DNA: TGTGCCAGCAGCCACAGGGGTGGGGCAGATACGCAGTATTTT. Amino acid sequence: CASSHRGGADTQYF.

V and J are TRBV29-1 and TRBJ2-1, with 14 bases fitting TRBD2. CDR3 length equals 16 residues. Germline V gives CDR1 SQVTM, CDR2 ANQGSEA. CDR3 in amino acids: CKAIGTSGRRDNEQFF. CDR3 nucleotide sequence: TGCAAAGCCATCGGGACTAGCGGGAGAAGGGACAATGAGCAGTTCTTC.

This clone was recorded a few times. The V call is TRBV4-1, the J call TRBJ1-2; 7 bases map to TRBD1. Trimming at V came to 6 bases and at J to 3 bases, leaving 4 bases not matched to a gene. This CDR3 has 13 residues. CDR1 is MGHRA, CDR2 YSYEKL, per germline. The CDR3 region is CASSLDRDYGYTF. In DNA, the CDR3 is TGCGCCAGCAGTCTTGACAGGGACTATGGCTACACCTTC.

For this clone: The same CDR3 is also encoded by other DNA sequences in this sample. The V and J genes are TRBV19 and TRBJ1-4, with D unresolved. The CDR3 totals 12 residues. Germline V gives CDR1 LNHDA, CDR2 SQIVND (reference sequence). V was clipped by 6 bases and J by 8 bases, with 10 bases between them. The CDR3 bases are TGTGCCAGTAGCGGTCCTGGGGAAAAACTGTTTTTT. Its translation is CASSGPGEKLFF. The full variable domain, in which reference TRBV19 and TRBJ1-4 provide the parts outside the CDR3, is DGGITQSPKYLFRKEGQNVTLSCEQNLNHDAMYWYRQDPGQGLRLIYYSQIVNDFQKGDIAEGYSVSREKKESFPLTVTSAQKNPTAFYLCASSGPGEKLFFGSGTQLSVL.

The chain couples TRBV5-1 to TRBJ2-3, with TRBD1 identical over 11 bases. The V gene's germline CDR1 is SGHRS and CDR2 YFSETQ. V dropped 0 bases and J dropped 4; count of bases not matched to a gene: 1. The CDR3 consists of 15 residues. In DNA form, the CDR3 reads TGCGCCAGCAGCTTGGGGGACAGGGGGGCAGATACGCAGTATTTT. Translation gives CASSLGDRGADTQYF. The full variable domain, completed using reference TRBV5-1 and TRBJ2-3, is KAGVTQTPRYLIKTRGQQVTLSCSPISGHRSVSWYQQTPGQGLQFLFEYFSETQRNKGNFPGRFSGRQFSNSRSEMNVSTLELGDSALYLCASSLGDRGADTQYFGPGTRLTVL.

This clone was detected only once. CDR3 DNA: TGTGCCACCAGTGATTTACACAATGAGCAGTTCTTC. Residues: CATSDLHNEQFF. The chain recombines TRBV24-1 with TRBJ2-1; D not resolved. V was pared by 1 base and J by 5 bases, with 2 bases between. This CDR3 has 12 residues. Germline V gene data show CDR1 as KGHDR and CDR2 as SFDVKD.

The chain links TRBV3-1 (or the pseudogene TRBV3-2) to TRBJ1-2; D is ambiguous. V lost 6 bases, J lost 5 bases, and 7 bases lay in between. CDR3 length equals 11 residues. CDR1 and CDR2 (germline): LGHDT, YNNKEL (reference sequence). The CDR3 reads CASSDKYGYTF. The CDR3, as DNA: TGTGCCAGCAGTGATAAATATGGCTACACCTTC.

The chain has TRBV11-2 and TRBJ1-2; no definite D call. Looked up from germline, CDR1 is SGHAT and CDR2 is FQNNGV. The CDR3 extends over 13 amino acids. Trimming cost V 4 bases and J 10 bases, with 16 bases left between them. The CDR3 here is CASSSNSDGIYTF. The CDR3 DNA follows: TGTGCCAGCAGCTCCAACTCGGACGGAATCTACACCTTC.

The gene calls are TRBV7-9 and TRBJ2-1; D perhaps matches TRBD2 (5 bases). Trimming took 2 bases from V and 6 from J, leaving 20 bases between them. Germline values: CDR1 SEHNR, CDR2 FQNEAQ (reference sequence). This CDR3 spans 17 amino acids. The chain's CDR3 is CASSLFYSRIGGNEQFF. DNA of the CDR3: TGTGCCAGCAGCTTATTTTATTCCAGAATCGGAGGCAATGAGCAGTTCTTC. The entire variable domain, with the rest obtained from reference TRBV7-9 and TRBJ2-1, is as follows: DTGVSQNPRHKITKRGQNVTFRCDPISEHNRLYWYRQTLGQGPEFLTYFQNEAQLEKSRLLSDRFSAERPKGSFSTLEIQRTEQGDSAMYLCASSLFYSRIGGNEQFFGPGTRLTVL.